This TCR beta chain was recovered during a study of cytomegalovirus exposure and HLA in healthy donors. The CDR3 is 17 residues long. Trimming took off 1 base at V and 0 bases at J, with 15 bases between the two ends. Germline lookup yields CDR1 KGHSH and CDR2 LQKENI. Assay: immunoSEQ multiplex PCR; the TCRdb copy retains only in-frame clones and omits some. The sample includes approximately 240,000 clones, around 90% of them seen just once. The sequencing input was PBMCs. The receptor was isolated from a young woman in good health and CMV-seronegative. This chain uses TRBV18 with TRBJ1-1; D is unclear. The CDR3 protein is CASSPLGSRWMNTEAFF. In DNA form, the CDR3 reads TGTGCCAGCTCACCACTGGGCAGCCGGTGGATGAACACTGAAGCTTTCTTT.